The 7 T cell receptor beta chains given below trace back to one sample, sequenced in a study of T cell responses to AZD1222 COVID-19 vaccine. Measured with immunoSEQ multiplex PCR; TCRdb has only the in-frame clones, and not every one. The table has fewer than 110,000 clones, around 90% seen once. Sequences were derived from peripheral blood, sampled on day 0 of AZD1222 vaccination. The receptors shown here come from an adult in good health.

The chain carries TRBV6-2 or TRBV6-3 and TRBJ1-1; D gene unclear. Germline V lookup: CDR1 MNHEY, CDR2 SVGEGT. The CDR3 runs to 14 residues. Trimming took 6 bases from V and 1 from J, leaving 12 bases between them. Written as DNA, the CDR3 is TGTGCCAGCAGCCCCGGCCTCCGGAACACTGAAGCTTTCTTT. Translating it yields CASSPGLRNTEAFF.

This sequence joins TRBV9 and TRBJ1-2; the D gene is possibly TRBD1 (6 bases). CDR1 is SGDLS and CDR2 is YYNGEE in the germline V gene. This CDR3 has 13 amino acids. Trimming took off 4 bases at V and 4 bases at J, with 11 bases between the two ends. CDR3 bases: TGTGCCAGCAGCACGGGGACATTCTATGGCTACACCTTC. This translates into CASSTGTFYGYTF.

The chain joins TRBV6-1 to TRBJ1-5; D not resolved. Trimming left V 8 bases short and J 0 bases short, with 8 bases between. This CDR3 spans 13 amino acids. Per the germline V gene, CDR1 is MNHNS and CDR2 is SASEGT. The CDR3 DNA reads as TGTGCCAGCCAGGCACATAGCAATCAGCCCCAGCATTTT. Translating it yields CASQAHSNQPQHF.

This rearrangement joins TRBV15 to TRBJ1-1; 7 bases line up with TRBD1. V was clipped by 0 bases and J by 5 bases; unmatched bases: 6. Germline-derived CDR1 and CDR2 are LNHNV and YYDKDF (reference sequence). This CDR3 spans 15 amino acids. CDR3 in DNA: TGTGCCACCAGCAGAGATAGGGACAGTAGAACTGAAGCTTTCTTT. Amino acid sequence: CATSRDRDSRTEAFF.

The chain recombines TRBV19 with TRBJ1-4; D possibly corresponds to TRBD1 (5 bases). V lost 4 bases, J lost 6 bases, and 12 bases lay in between. Germline V gene lookup returns CDR1 LNHDA and CDR2 SQIVND (reference sequence). The CDR3 extends over 14 amino acids. CDR3 bases: TGTGCCAGTAGTACATCAGGAGGGGATGAAAAACTGTTTTTT. Residues: CASSTSGGDEKLFF.

This sequence joins TRBV7-2 and TRBJ1-1; a possible D gene is TRBD1 (5 bases). CDR3 size: 14 residues. Germline CDR1 is SGHTA and CDR2 is FQGNSA. V lost 2 bases to trimming and J lost 5 bases, with 12 bases between them. The CDR3 is CASSLSLGETEAFF. The CDR3 DNA reads TGTGCCAGCAGCTTAAGTTTGGGGGAAACTGAAGCTTTCTTT.

The chain carries TRBV2 and TRBJ1-3, with 8 bases fitting TRBD1. CDR3 length: 15 amino acids. Germline V gene sequence: CDR1 SNHLY, CDR2 FYNNEI. The V segment lost 2 bases and the J segment 1 base; nucleotides outside the gene matches: 1. CDR3 in amino acids: CASSEHRGSGNTIYF. The CDR3 DNA reads as TGTGCCAGCAGTGAACACAGGGGGTCTGGAAACACCATATATTTT.